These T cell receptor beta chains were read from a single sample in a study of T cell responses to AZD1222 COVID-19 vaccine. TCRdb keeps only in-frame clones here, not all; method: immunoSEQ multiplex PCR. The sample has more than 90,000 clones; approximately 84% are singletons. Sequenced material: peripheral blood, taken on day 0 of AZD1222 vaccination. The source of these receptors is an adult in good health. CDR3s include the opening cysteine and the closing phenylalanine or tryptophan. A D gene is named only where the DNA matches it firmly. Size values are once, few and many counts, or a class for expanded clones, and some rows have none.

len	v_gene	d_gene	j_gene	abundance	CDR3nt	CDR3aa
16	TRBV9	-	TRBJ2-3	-	TGTGCCAGCAGCCCGAGGACTGGAGCTTCCACAGATACGCAGTATTTT	CASSPRTGASTDTQYF
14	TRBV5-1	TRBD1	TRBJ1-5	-	TGCGCCAGCAGCGCACAGGGGGGCAATCAGCCCCAGCATTTT	CASSAQGGNQPQHF
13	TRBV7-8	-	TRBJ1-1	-	TGTGCCAGCAGCTTAACAGGGAACACTGAAGCTTTCTTT	CASSLTGNTEAFF
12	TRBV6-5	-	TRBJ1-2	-	TGTGCCAGCAAGCTACCATTTACTGGCTACACCTTC	CASKLPFTGYTF
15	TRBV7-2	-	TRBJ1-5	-	TGTGCCAGCAGCTTAGCGGCTCCAGGGAATCAGCCCCAGCATTTT	CASSLAAPGNQPQHF
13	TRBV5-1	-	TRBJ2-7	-	TGCGCCAGCAGCTTGGAATTTTCCTACGAGCAGTACTTC	CASSLEFSYEQYF
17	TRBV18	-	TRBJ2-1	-	TGTGCCAGCTCACCAATGTGGGCGGGGACTGCCTACAATGAGCAGTTCTTC	CASSPMWAGTAYNEQFF
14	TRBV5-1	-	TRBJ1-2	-	TGCGCCAGCAGCATGACAGGAAGGGAACATGGCTACACCTTC	CASSMTGREHGYTF
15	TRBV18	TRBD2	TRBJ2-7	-	TGTGCCAGCTCACTCGGGACTAGCGGCTCCTACGAGCAGTACTTC	CASSLGTSGSYEQYF
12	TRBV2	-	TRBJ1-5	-	TGTGCCAGCGACGATAGCAATCAGCCCCAGCATTTT	CASDDSNQPQHF
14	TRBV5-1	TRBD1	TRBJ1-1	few	TGCGCCAGCAGCTTGGACGGGACAGCCCTCGTCGCTTTCTTT	CASSLDGTALVAFF
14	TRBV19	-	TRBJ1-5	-	TGTGCCAGTAGTATAGTGGATAGCAATCAGCCCCAGCATTTT	CASSIVDSNQPQHF
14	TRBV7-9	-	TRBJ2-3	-	TGTGCCAGCAGCCACACTAGTTCGACAGATACGCAGTATTTT	CASSHTSSTDTQYF
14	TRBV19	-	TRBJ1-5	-	TGTGCCAGTAGTATCGATGAGGTTGCTCAGCCCCAGCATTTT	CASSIDEVAQPQHF
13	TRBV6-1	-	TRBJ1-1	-	TGTGCCAGCAGTGAAGTCACATACCTCGAAGCTTTCTTT	CASSEVTYLEAFF
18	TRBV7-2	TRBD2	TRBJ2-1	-	TGTGCCAGCAGTCTTGGGACTAGCGGGAGGATCTCCTACAATGAGCAGTTCTTC	CASSLGTSGRISYNEQFF
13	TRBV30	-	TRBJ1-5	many	TGTGCCCTGAATGATGATAGCAATCAGCCCCAGCATTTT	CALNDDSNQPQHF
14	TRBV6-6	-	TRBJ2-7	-	TGTGCCAGCAATCACCGGCCGGGGGCCTACGAGCAGTACTTC	CASNHRPGAYEQYF
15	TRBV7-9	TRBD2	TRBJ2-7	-	TGTGCCAGCAGCTTAGAAGAGCGGGAGGGTCTGGAGCAGTACTTC	CASSLEEREGLEQYF
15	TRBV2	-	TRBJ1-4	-	TGTGCCAGCAGGAGGGGGGGCATGGCTAATGAAAAACTGTTTTTT	CASRRGGMANEKLFF
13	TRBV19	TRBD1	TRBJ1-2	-	TGTGCCAGTAGTCAAGACAGGGTTTCAACGTACACCTTC	CASSQDRVSTYTF
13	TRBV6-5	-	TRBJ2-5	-	TGTGCCAGTGCTCGGGAAGGGCCGGAGACCCAGTACTTC	CASAREGPETQYF
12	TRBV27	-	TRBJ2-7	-	TGTGCCAGCAGTTTATCAGGCTACGAGCAGTACTTC	CASSLSGYEQYF
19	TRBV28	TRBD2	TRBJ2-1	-	TGTGCCAGCAGCCGACTGACTAGCGGGAGTGGTAGCTCCTACAATGAGCAGTTCTTC	CASSRLTSGSGSSYNEQFF
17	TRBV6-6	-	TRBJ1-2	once	TGTGCCAGCAGTCCCACACGAAAGGGTCCCTCTAACTATGGCTACACCTTC	CASSPTRKGPSNYGYTF
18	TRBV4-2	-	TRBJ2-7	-	TGTGCCAGCAGCCAAGATCCCCGCGGCACAGAAATTACCTACGAGCAGTACTTC	CASSQDPRGTEITYEQYF
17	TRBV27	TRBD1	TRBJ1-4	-	TGTGCCAGCAGTTACCTGACTTTGACAGGGGGCCTTGAAAAACTGTTTTTT	CASSYLTLTGGLEKLFF
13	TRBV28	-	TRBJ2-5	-	TGTGCCAGCAGGACCTCCCTGAGGGAGACCCAGTACTTC	CASRTSLRETQYF
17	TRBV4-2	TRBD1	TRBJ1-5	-	TGTGCCAGCAGCCAAGAAGTCACAGGGGGAGGCAATCAGCCCCAGCATTTT	CASSQEVTGGGNQPQHF
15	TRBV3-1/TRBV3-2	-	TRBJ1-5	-	TGTGCCAGCAGCCAGGGAAGGGCTTCCAATCAGCCCCAGCATTTT	CASSQGRASNQPQHF
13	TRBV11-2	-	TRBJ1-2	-	TGTGCCAGTTACACCTGGAGTAGCCGCTTCCACACCTTC	CASYTWSSRFHTF
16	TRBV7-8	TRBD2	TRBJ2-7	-	TGTGCCAGCAGCTTAGATGCTAGCGGGAGGTTGGGGGAGCAGTACTTC	CASSLDASGRLGEQYF
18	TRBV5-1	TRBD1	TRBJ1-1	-	TGCGCCAGCACCAGGGGGCAGGGGACAGGGGAAATGAACACTGAAGCTTTCTTT	CASTRGQGTGEMNTEAFF
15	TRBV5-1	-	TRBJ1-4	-	TGCGCCAGCAGCTTGGTGGTGGGCTTCGAGGAAAAACTGTTTTTT	CASSLVVGFEEKLFF
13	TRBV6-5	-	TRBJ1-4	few	TGTGCCAGCATTCGAGCTTTTAATGAAAAACTGTTTTTT	CASIRAFNEKLFF
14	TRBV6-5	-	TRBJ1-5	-	TGTGCCAGCAACGGCCCGGACTCGAATCAGCCCCAGCATTTT	CASNGPDSNQPQHF
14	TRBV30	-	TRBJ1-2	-	TGTGCCTGGCAGGGGTCCACAACTTACAATGGCTACACCTTC	CAWQGSTTYNGYTF
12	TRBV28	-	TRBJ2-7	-	TGTGCCAGCAGCGGAGGGACAGCCGAGCAGTACTTC	CASSGGTAEQYF
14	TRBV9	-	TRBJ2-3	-	TGTGCCAGCAGCGCCCACAGTAGCACAGATACGCAGTATTTT	CASSAHSSTDTQYF
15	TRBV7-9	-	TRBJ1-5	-	TGTGCCAGCAGCTTAGGGATAGGCACCAATCAGCCCCAGCATTTT	CASSLGIGTNQPQHF
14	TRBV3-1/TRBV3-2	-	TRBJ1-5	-	TGTGCCAGCAGTCAGGAGGCGATCGGTCAGCCCCAGCATTTT	CASSQEAIGQPQHF
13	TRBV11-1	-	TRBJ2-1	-	TGTGCCAGCAGCCGTGGACTGCACAATGAGCAGTTCTTC	CASSRGLHNEQFF
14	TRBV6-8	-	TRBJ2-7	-	TGTGCCAGCAGCCTGTGGGGCTCGACCTACGAGCAGTACTTC	CASSLWGSTYEQYF
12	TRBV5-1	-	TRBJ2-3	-	TGCGCCAGCAGCTTGGATGCAGATACGCAGTATTTT	CASSLDADTQYF
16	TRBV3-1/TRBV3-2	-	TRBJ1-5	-	TGTGCCAGCAGCCAAGATATTTCAGGGTCTGGTCAGCCCCAGCATTTT	CASSQDISGSGQPQHF
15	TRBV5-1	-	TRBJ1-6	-	TGCGCCAGCAGCCTGGACACCCCATATAATTCACCCCTCCACTTT	CASSLDTPYNSPLHF
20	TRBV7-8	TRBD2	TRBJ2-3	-	TGTGCCAGCAGCTCGGGACTAGCGGGAGGGTCGCAAGGGTTCACAGATACGCAGTATTTT	CASSSGLAGGSQGFTDTQYF
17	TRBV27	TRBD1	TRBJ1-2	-	TGTGCCAGCAGGAAGATAGGGACAGGGTACAATCATATTGGCTACACCTTC	CASRKIGTGYNHIGYTF
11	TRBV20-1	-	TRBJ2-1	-	TGCAGTGCTGCCCCGGGGCTGGCGTTGTTCTTC	CSAAPGLALFF
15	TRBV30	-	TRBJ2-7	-	TGTGCCTGGAGTGTACTGGGGACACGGGAGAGGGAGCAGTACTTC	CAWSVLGTREREQYF
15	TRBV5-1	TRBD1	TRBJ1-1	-	TGCGCCAGCAGCTCGTCCGGGACAGGGAACACTGAAGCTTTCTTT	CASSSSGTGNTEAFF
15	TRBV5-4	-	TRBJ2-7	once	TGTGCCAGCAGCTTGGGTAGAGGCGGTTCCTACGAGCAGTACTTC	CASSLGRGGSYEQYF